This T cell receptor (beta chain) was recorded in a study of T-cell reconstitution after alpha-beta-depleted transplantation in children. Looked up from germline, CDR1 is MDHEN and CDR2 is SYDVKM. V was pared by 0 bases and J by 1 base, with 11 bases of the junction left unmatched. CDR3 size: 18 residues. Researchers prepared the TCRbeta library using unique molecular identifiers, the study reports. TCRdb used MiXCR to reprocess the PCR reads, holding one entry per CDR3 protein. This repertoire shows over 85,000 distinct CDR3 sequences, 6% found once; its top ten account for 6.1%. This clonotype was observed many times.

The sequences come from PBMCs, mostly from graft donor cells, collected 60 days after TCRalphabeta/CD19-depleted stem cell transplant. This rearrangement joins TRBV28 to TRBJ1-1; the match to TRBD1 covers 7 bases. This TCR was recovered from a female patient between 2 and 15 years old who had a stem cell transplant for Fanconi anemia, so the T cells may come from the graft donor. The CDR3 region has the DNA TGTGCCAGCAGTTTATGGTTACCTGAGGGGGCCGCGAACACTGAAGCTTTCTTT. This gives the protein CASSLWLPEGAANTEAFF.